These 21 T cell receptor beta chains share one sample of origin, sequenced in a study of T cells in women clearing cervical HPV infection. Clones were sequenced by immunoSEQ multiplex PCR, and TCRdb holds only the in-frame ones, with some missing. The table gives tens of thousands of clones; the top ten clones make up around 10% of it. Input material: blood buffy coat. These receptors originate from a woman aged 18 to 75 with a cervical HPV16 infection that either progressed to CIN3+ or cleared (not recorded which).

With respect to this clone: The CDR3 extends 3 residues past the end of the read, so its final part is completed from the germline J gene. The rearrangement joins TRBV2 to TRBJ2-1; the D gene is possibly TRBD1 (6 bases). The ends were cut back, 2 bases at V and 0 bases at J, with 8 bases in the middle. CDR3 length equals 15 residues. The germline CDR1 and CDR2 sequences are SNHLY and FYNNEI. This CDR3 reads CASSERGHSYNEQFF. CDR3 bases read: TGTGCCAGCAGTGAACGGGGACACTCCTACAATGAG.

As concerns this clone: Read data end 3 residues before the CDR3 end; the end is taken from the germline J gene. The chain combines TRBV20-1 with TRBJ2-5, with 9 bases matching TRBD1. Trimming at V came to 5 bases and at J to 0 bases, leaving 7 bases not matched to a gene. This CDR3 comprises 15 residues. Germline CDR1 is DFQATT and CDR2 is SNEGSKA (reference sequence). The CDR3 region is CSAGGDRVDQETQYF. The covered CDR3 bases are TGCAGTGCTGGGGGGGACAGGGTGGACCAAGAGACC.

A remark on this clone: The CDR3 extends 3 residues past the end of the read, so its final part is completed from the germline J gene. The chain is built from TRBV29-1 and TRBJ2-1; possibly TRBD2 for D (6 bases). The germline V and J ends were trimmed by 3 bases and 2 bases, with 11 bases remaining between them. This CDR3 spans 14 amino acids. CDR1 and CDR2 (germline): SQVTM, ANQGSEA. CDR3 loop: CSVDLRGAYNEQFF. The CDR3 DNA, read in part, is TGCAGCGTTGATCTGCGGGGTGCCTACAATGAG.

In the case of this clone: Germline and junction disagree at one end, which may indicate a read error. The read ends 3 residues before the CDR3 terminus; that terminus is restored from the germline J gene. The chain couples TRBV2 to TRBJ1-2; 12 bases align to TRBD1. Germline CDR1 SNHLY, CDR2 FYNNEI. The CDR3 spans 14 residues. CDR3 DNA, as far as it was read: TGTGCCGGCAGCGGGGACAGGGGGCGTGATGGC. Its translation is CAGSGDRGRDG. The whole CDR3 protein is CAGSGDRGRDGYTF.

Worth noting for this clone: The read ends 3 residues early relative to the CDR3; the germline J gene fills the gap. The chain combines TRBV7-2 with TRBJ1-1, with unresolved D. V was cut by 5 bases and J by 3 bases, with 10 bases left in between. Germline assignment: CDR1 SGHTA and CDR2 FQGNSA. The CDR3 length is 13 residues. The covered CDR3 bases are TGTGCCAGCAGCCCGCATCGGTACACTGAA. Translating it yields CASSPHRYTE. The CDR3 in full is CASSPHRYTEAFF.

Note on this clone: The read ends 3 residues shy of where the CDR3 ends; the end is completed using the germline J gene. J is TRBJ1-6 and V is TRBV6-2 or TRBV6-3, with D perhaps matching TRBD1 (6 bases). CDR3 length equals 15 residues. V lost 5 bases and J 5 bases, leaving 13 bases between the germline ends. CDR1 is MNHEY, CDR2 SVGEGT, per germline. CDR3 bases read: TGTGCCAGCAGTGTACAGGGACCTAATAATTCACCC. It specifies CASSVQGPNNSP. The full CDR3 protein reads CASSVQGPNNSPLHF.

CDR3 sequence: CAISGTSGYQETQYF. The part of the CDR3 DNA that was read is TGTGCCATCAGCGGGACTAGCGGATACCAAGAGACG. The V and J genes are TRBV10-3 and TRBJ2-3, with 11 nucleotides matching TRBD2. The read stops 3 residues short of the end of the CDR3; the missing end is completed from the germline J gene. CDR1 ENHRY and CDR2 SYGVKD come from the germline V gene. The CDR3 loop spans 15 amino acids.

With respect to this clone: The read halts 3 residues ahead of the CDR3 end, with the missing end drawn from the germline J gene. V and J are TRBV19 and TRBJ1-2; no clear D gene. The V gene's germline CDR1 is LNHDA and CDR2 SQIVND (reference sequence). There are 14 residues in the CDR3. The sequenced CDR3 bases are TGTGCCAGTAGGTCGAGCGGGAGCTCCTACGAC. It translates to CASRSSGSSYD. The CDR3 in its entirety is CASRSSGSSYDYTF.

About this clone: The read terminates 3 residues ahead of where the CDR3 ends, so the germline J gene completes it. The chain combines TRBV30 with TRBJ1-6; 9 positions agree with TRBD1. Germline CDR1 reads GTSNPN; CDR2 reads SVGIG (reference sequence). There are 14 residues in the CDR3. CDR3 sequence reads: CAWRPPGQGATLHF. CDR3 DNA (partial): TGTGCCTGGAGGCCACCGGGACAGGGTGCAACC.

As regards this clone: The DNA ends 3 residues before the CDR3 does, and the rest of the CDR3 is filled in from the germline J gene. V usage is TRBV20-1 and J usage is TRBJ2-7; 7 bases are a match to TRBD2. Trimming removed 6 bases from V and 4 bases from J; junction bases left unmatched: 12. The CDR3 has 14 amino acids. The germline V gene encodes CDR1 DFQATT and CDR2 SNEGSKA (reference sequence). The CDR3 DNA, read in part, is TGCAGTGCAACTAGCGCGGCCGCGACTTACGAG. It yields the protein CSATSAAATYE. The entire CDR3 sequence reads CSATSAAATYEQYF.

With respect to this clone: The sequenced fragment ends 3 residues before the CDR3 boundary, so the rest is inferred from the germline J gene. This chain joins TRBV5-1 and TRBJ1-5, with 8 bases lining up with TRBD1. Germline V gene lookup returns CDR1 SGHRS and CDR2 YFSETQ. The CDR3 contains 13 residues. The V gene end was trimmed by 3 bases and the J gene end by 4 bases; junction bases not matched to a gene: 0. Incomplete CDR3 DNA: TGCGCCAGCAGCTGGACAGGGAATCAGCCC. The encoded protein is CASSWTGNQP. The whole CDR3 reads CASSWTGNQPQHF.

CDR3 region: CASRDYTYEQYF. CDR3 DNA (partial): TGTGCCAGCCGGGACTATACATACGAG. The chain uses TRBV6-2 or TRBV6-3 and TRBJ2-7; 7 bases line up with TRBD2. Read sequence stops 3 residues before the CDR3 end, and the germline J gene provides the missing end. This CDR3 is built from 12 residues. Germline values: CDR1 MNHEY, CDR2 SVGEGT. Trimming at V came to 8 bases and at J to 4 bases, leaving 5 bases not matched to a gene.

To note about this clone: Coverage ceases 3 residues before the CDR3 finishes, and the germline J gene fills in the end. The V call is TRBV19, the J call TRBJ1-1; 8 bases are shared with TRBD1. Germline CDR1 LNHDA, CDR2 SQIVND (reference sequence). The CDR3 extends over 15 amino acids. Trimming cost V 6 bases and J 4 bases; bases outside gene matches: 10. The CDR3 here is CASSPWTGQSTEAFF. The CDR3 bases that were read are TGTGCCAGTAGCCCTTGGACAGGGCAAAGCACTGAA.

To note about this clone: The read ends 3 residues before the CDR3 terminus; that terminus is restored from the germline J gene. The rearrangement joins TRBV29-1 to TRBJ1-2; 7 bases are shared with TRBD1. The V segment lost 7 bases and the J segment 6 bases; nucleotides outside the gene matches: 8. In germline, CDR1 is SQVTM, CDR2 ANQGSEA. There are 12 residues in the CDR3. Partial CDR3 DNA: TGCAGCGCCCGCACAGGGGAGGATGGC. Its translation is CSARTGEDG. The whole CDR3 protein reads CSARTGEDGYTF.

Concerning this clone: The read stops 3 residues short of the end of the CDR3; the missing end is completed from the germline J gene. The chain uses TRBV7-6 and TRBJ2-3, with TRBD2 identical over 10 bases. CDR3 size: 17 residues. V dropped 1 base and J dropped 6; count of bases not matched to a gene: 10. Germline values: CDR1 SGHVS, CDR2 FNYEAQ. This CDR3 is CASSLGPPSGGGDTQYF. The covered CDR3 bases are TGTGCCAGCAGCTTAGGCCCCCCTAGCGGGGGAGGCGATACG.

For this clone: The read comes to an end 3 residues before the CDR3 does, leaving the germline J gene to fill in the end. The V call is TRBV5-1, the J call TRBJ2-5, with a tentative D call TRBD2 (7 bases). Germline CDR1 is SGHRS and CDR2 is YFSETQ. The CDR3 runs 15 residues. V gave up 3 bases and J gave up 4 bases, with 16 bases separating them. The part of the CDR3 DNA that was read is TGCGCCAGCAGCTCCCTGAGGGGGGGTAGAGAGACC. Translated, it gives CASSSLRGGRET. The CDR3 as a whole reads CASSSLRGGRETQYF.

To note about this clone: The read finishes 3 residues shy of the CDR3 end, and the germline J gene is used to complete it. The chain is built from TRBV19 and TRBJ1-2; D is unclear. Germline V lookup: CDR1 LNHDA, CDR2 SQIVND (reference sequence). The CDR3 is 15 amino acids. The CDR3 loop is CASSMRTSGNNDYTF. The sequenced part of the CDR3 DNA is TGTGCCAGTAGTATGAGGACTAGCGGGAACAATGAC.

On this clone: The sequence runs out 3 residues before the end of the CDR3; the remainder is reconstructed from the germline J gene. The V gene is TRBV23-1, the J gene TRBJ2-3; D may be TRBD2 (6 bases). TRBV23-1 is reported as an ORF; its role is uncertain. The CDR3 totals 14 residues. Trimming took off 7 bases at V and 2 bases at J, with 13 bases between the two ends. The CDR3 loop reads CASTPGELTDTQYF. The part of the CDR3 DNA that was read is TGCGCCAGCACCCCGGGGGAGCTCACAGATACG.

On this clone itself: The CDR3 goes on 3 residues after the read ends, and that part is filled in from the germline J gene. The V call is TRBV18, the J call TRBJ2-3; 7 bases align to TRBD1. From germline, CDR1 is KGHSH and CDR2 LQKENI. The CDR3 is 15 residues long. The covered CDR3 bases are TGTGCCAGCTCACCACAACAGGGGTCCGGGGAGACG. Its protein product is CASSPQQGSGET. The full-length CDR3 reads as CASSPQQGSGETQYF.

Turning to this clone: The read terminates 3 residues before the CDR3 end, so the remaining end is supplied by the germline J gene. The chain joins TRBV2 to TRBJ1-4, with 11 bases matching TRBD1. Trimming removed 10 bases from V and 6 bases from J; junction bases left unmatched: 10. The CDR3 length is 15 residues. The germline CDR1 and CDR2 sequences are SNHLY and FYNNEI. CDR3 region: CATRTGGASDEKLFF. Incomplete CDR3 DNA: TGTGCCACCCGGACAGGGGGCGCATCGGATGAAAAA.

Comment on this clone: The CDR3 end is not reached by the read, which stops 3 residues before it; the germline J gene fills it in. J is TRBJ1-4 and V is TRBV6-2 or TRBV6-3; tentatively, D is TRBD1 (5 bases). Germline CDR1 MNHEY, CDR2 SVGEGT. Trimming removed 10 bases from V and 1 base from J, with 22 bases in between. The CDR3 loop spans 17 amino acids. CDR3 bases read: TGTGCCAACCTCCCGAGGGGAATAAGTGGAACTAATGAAAAA. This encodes CANLPRGISGTNEK. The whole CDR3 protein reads CANLPRGISGTNEKLFF.